This T cell receptor (beta chain) stems from a study of cytomegalovirus exposure and HLA in healthy donors. The study's findings and limits: The authors later found most CMV-associated TCR beta chains appeared HLA-restricted. Both high specificity and high sensitivity reportedly marked the classifier's diagnosis of cytomegalovirus status.

60 Vbeta and 13 Jbeta primers were used in PCR. Method: immunoSEQ multiplex PCR; TCRdb's copy keeps in-frame clones and lacks some. The sample has around 99,000 clones, around 74% seen once; the top ten hold around 15%. On this clone itself: Its antigen is unknown.

The TCR comes from a woman aged 40-49 years in good health and CMV-seropositive. The sequencing input was PBMCs.

This CDR3 is CASSVRQDYEQYF. As DNA, the CDR3 is TGTGCCAGCAGTGTTAGACAGGACTACGAGCAGTACTTC. The gene calls are TRBV6-1 and TRBJ2-7, with D possibly being TRBD1 (6 bases). Germline loops: CDR1 MNHNS, CDR2 SASEGT. This CDR3 has 13 amino acids. V was cut by 4 bases and J by 3 bases, with 10 bases left in between.